The 32 T cell receptor beta chains below all came from one sample that was sequenced in a study of cytomegalovirus exposure and HLA in healthy donors. The PCR employed 60 Vbeta primers together with 13 Jbeta primers. Method: immunoSEQ multiplex PCR; TCRdb's copy keeps in-frame clones and lacks some. This sample's table reports about 82,000 clones. Source material: PBMCs. All receptors come from a woman aged 25 to 45 in good health and CMV-seronegative.

This chain joins TRBV10-3 and TRBJ2-7, with D perhaps TRBD1 (5 bases). The V and J ends lost 6 bases and 5 bases respectively, with 20 bases between them. Germline V gives CDR1 ENHRY, CDR2 SYGVKD. The CDR3 has 15 residues. The CDR3 loop is CAISEKMGPPNEQYF. The CDR3, as DNA: TGTGCCATCAGCGAGAAGATGGGGCCTCCCAACGAGCAGTACTTC.

Worth noting for this clone: Other DNA sequences in the sample encode the same CDR3. This chain uses TRBV19 with TRBJ1-2; 7 bases agree with TRBD1. The junction had 9 bases not matched to a gene; V was cut back by 7 bases and J by 4 bases. The CDR3 is made up of 14 amino acids. From germline, CDR1 is LNHDA and CDR2 SQIVND (reference sequence). CDR3 residues: CASMRPGQVYGYTF. The CDR3 nucleotides read TGTGCCAGTATGCGGCCAGGACAGGTCTATGGCTACACCTTC.

The chain joins TRBV6-1 to TRBJ1-6, with a tentative D call TRBD1 (5 bases). The germline gives CDR1 MNHNS, CDR2 SASEGT. This CDR3 is built from 13 residues. The ends were cut back, 3 bases at V and 7 bases at J, with 7 bases in the middle. CDR3 in DNA: TGTGCCAGCAGTGACAGGGAAAATTCACCCCTCCACTTT. It codes for CASSDRENSPLHF.

The chain has TRBV4-1 and TRBJ2-2; the match to TRBD1 covers 8 bases. J was trimmed by 0 bases and V by 1 base; bases with no gene match: 1. The CDR3 is 16 residues long. CDR1 is MGHRA and CDR2 is YSYEKL in the germline V gene. CDR3 nucleotides: TGCGCCAGCAGCCAAGCAGGGGGCCCGAACACCGGGGAGCTGTTTTTT. This translates into CASSQAGGPNTGELFF.

The chain carries TRBV2 and TRBJ1-2; the D gene is possibly TRBD1 (5 bases). This CDR3 region has 15 residues. The germline gives CDR1 SNHLY, CDR2 FYNNEI. Trimming removed 1 base from V and 5 bases from J, with 14 bases in between. The CDR3 spells CASSEVGRARYGYTF. CDR3 DNA sequence: TGTGCCAGCAGTGAAGTGGGCAGGGCTCGTTATGGCTACACCTTC.

J is TRBJ2-7 and V is TRBV6-6; TRBD2 aligns across 7 bases. CDR3 length: 14 amino acids. The junction had 11 bases not matched to a gene; V was cut back by 7 bases and J by 5 bases. Germline values: CDR1 MNHNY, CDR2 SVGAGI (reference sequence). CDR3 in amino acids: CASTTSGGTNEQYF. The CDR3 DNA reads TGTGCCAGCACTACTTCCGGTGGGACTAACGAGCAGTACTTC.

The chain joins TRBV6-5 to TRBJ1-5; possibly TRBD1 for D (5 bases). The V and J ends lost 7 bases and 4 bases respectively, with 11 bases between them. Germline V gene data show CDR1 as MNHEY and CDR2 as SVGAGI. CDR3 length equals 13 residues. Here the CDR3 reads CASTTGQNQPQHF. CDR3 DNA: TGTGCCAGCACCACAGGTCAAAATCAGCCCCAGCATTTT.

The J gene is TRBJ2-7, the V gene TRBV6-5, with 11 bases aligning to TRBD2. This CDR3 region has 14 residues. Germline CDR1 MNHEY, CDR2 SVGAGI. Trimming at V came to 7 bases and at J to 2 bases, leaving 4 bases not matched to a gene. The CDR3 here is CASKPGLAAYEQYF. The CDR3 DNA reads TGTGCCAGCAAACCGGGACTAGCGGCCTACGAGCAGTACTTC.

J is TRBJ1-1 and V is TRBV6-5; 7 positions match TRBD1. V shed 11 bases, J shed 0 bases, and the junction held 6 bases outside the gene matches. The germline V gene encodes CDR1 MNHEY and CDR2 SVGAGI. The length of the CDR3 is 13 residues. The DNA of the CDR3 is TGTGCCTGCCGGGACAGCATGAACACTGAAGCTTTCTTT. This codes for CACRDSMNTEAFF.

The chain combines TRBV2 with TRBJ1-6; D remains ambiguous. The germline V and J ends were trimmed by 3 bases and 6 bases, with 9 bases remaining between them. The CDR3 is made up of 14 amino acids. Germline lookup yields CDR1 SNHLY and CDR2 FYNNEI. The CDR3 nucleotides are TGTGCCAGCAGTGAGCGGGCCCCTAATTCACCCCTCCACTTT. Encoded protein: CASSERAPNSPLHF.

The gene calls are TRBV5-4 and TRBJ1-1; D might be TRBD1 (6 bases). V lost 2 bases and J lost 1, with 9 bases in between. CDR1 is SGHNT and CDR2 is YYREEE in the germline V gene (reference sequence). This CDR3 is 14 amino acids long. CDR3 residues: CASSFRGSNTEAFF. The CDR3 DNA sequence: TGTGCCAGCAGCTTCAGGGGCTCGAACACTGAAGCTTTCTTT.

The genes are TRBV5-1 and TRBJ1-4, with D unresolved. The CDR3 totals 15 residues. Germline V CDR1 and CDR2: SGHRS, YFSETQ. The V gene lost 0 bases and the J gene lost 8 bases, with 14 bases spanning the gap. Here the CDR3 reads CASSLAFRGDEKLFF. DNA of the CDR3: TGCGCCAGCAGCTTGGCTTTCAGAGGAGACGAAAAACTGTTTTTT.

The genes are TRBV30 and TRBJ2-1, with D tentatively TRBD1 (6 bases). Trimming removed 3 bases at V and 5 bases at J, with 17 bases between. The CDR3 has 15 amino acids. Per germline, CDR1 GTSNPN and CDR2 SVGIG (reference sequence). CDR3: CAWRPLGGQNNEQFF. As DNA, the CDR3 is TGTGCCTGGAGACCCCTAGGGGGACAAAACAATGAGCAGTTCTTC.

The rearrangement joins TRBV6-5 to TRBJ1-1; 8 bases agree with TRBD1. The V gene's germline CDR1 is MNHEY and CDR2 SVGAGI. The V segment lost 0 bases and the J segment 11 bases; nucleotides outside the gene matches: 2. The CDR3 totals 12 residues. CDR3 bases: TGTGCCAGCAGTTACTCGACAGGGGAGGCTTTCTTT. Translating gives CASSYSTGEAFF.

The chain carries TRBV29-1 and TRBJ2-3; 8 positions match TRBD2. Germline CDR1 reads SQVTM; CDR2 reads ANQGSEA. CDR3 length equals 13 residues. V lost 4 bases, J lost 3 bases, and 3 bases stayed unmatched. Written as DNA, the CDR3 is TGCAGCGTTGGCGGGGGGCTTACAGATACGCAGTATTTT. It specifies CSVGGGLTDTQYF.

The chain links TRBV30 to TRBJ1-1; D is possibly TRBD1 (5 bases). Trimming took 6 bases from V and 1 from J, leaving 12 bases between them. This CDR3 contains 13 residues. Looked up from germline, CDR1 is GTSNPN and CDR2 is SVGIG (reference sequence). CDR3 DNA sequence: TGTGCCTGCGGTACGACAGAGAACACTGAAGCTTTCTTT. Protein: CACGTTENTEAFF.

The chain employs TRBV19 and TRBJ1-5; tentative D call: TRBD1 (5 bases). Per germline, CDR1 LNHDA and CDR2 SQIVND (reference sequence). Deletions cut 6 bases from V and 4 bases from J, with 10 bases between. The CDR3 runs to 13 residues. In DNA form, the CDR3 reads TGTGCCAGTAGCCCAGGGTGGAATCAGCCCCAGCATTTT. It is translated as CASSPGWNQPQHF.

CDR3 region: CASSPGGQAMNTEAFF. CDR3 sequence (DNA): TGCGCCAGCAGTCCCGGAGGACAGGCGATGAACACTGAAGCTTTCTTT. The chain recombines TRBV23-1 with TRBJ1-1, with 7 bases fitting TRBD1. TRBV23-1 is an open reading frame, and its role is uncertain. V lost 4 bases, J lost 0 bases, and 8 bases stayed unmatched. The length of the CDR3 is 16 residues.

V and J are TRBV7-8 and TRBJ2-1, with 11 bases matching TRBD2. The CDR3 length is 18 residues. J gave up 7 bases and V 1 base, and 12 bases lay outside the gene matches. CDR1 and CDR2 (germline): SGHVS, FQNEAQ. CDR3 nucleotides: TGTGCCAGCAGCTTAGGACGACTAGCGGGGAGAAGTACTAATGAGCAGTTCTTC. It specifies CASSLGRLAGRSTNEQFF.

V and J are TRBV5-1 and TRBJ2-1; D gene uncertain. There are 15 residues in the CDR3. Trimming shortened V by 3 bases and J by 4 bases, and 14 bases separated the two germline ends. From germline, CDR1 is SGHRS and CDR2 YFSETQ. DNA for the CDR3: TGCGCCAGCAGCTCCCTCACTTCCTCTTACAATGAGCAGTTCTTC. Translated: CASSSLTSSYNEQFF.

The V and J genes are TRBV4-2 and TRBJ2-7, with 9 bases identical to TRBD2. V shed 0 bases, J shed 3 bases, and the junction held 6 bases outside the gene matches. Germline V gene sequence: CDR1 LGHNA, CDR2 YNFKEQ. The CDR3 has 16 amino acids. In nucleotides, the CDR3 is TGTGCCAGCAGCCAAGATCAAAGCGGGGGGAGCTACGAGCAGTACTTC. It specifies CASSQDQSGGSYEQYF.

The chain links TRBV4-1 to TRBJ1-2; 7 positions agree with TRBD1. The V and J ends lost 4 bases and 3 bases, in that order; junction bases with no gene match: 5. Per the germline V gene, CDR1 is MGHRA and CDR2 is YSYEKL. The CDR3 contains 14 residues. The CDR3 loop reads CASSRRDRDYGYTF. The CDR3 nucleotides read TGCGCCAGCAGCCGCAGAGACAGGGACTATGGCTACACCTTC.

The chain couples TRBV6-1 to TRBJ1-1, with TRBD1 matching 7 bases. This CDR3 has 17 residues. The V and J ends lost 4 bases and 0 bases, in that order; junction bases with no gene match: 11. The V gene's germline CDR1 is MNHNS and CDR2 SASEGT. The CDR3 reads CASSAPPGGSMNTEAFF. DNA for the CDR3: TGTGCCAGCAGTGCACCTCCAGGGGGTTCCATGAACACTGAAGCTTTCTTT.

The rearrangement uses TRBV6-5 and TRBJ1-2; D might be TRBD1 (6 bases). Trimming removed 0 bases from V and 7 bases from J, with 15 bases in between. The germline gives CDR1 MNHEY, CDR2 SVGAGI. The CDR3 loop spans 15 amino acids. The CDR3 is CASSYSPSTGRGYTF. The CDR3 DNA reads as TGTGCCAGCAGTTACTCCCCATCGACAGGTCGTGGCTACACCTTC.

V usage is TRBV2 and J usage is TRBJ1-4, with 8 bases lining up with TRBD1. The length of the CDR3 is 15 residues. Losses at the gene ends were 8 bases for V and 6 bases for J; bases not matched to a gene: 11. The germline V gene encodes CDR1 SNHLY and CDR2 FYNNEI. CDR3 in DNA: TGTGCCAGCCGTCGACAGGGGAAGAATGATGAAAAACTGTTTTTT. Its protein is CASRRQGKNDEKLFF.

The chain links TRBV18 to TRBJ2-4; TRBD1 agrees at 7 bases. Losses at the gene ends were 6 bases for V and 7 bases for J; bases not matched to a gene: 9. Germline CDR1 is KGHSH and CDR2 is LQKENI. This CDR3 comprises 14 residues. CDR3 in amino acids: CASSLTGVGNIQYF. The CDR3 nucleotides read TGTGCCAGCTCTCTTACAGGGGTTGGGAACATTCAGTACTTC.

The chain employs TRBV18 and TRBJ1-2; possibly TRBD1 for D (5 bases). The CDR3 contains 15 residues. V lost 2 bases to trimming and J lost 4 bases, with 14 bases between them. Germline CDR1 and CDR2: KGHSH and LQKENI. The CDR3 coding sequence is TGTGCCAGCTCACCAAGCAGGGCTGATTTCTATGGCTACACCTTC. It is translated as CASSPSRADFYGYTF. Filled out from reference TRBV18 and TRBJ1-2, the complete variable domain reads NAGVMQNPRHLVRRRGQEARLRCSPMKGHSHVYWYRQLPEEGLKFMVYLQKENIIDESGMPKERFSAEFPKEGPSILRIQQVVRGDSAAYFCASSPSRADFYGYTFGSGTRLTVV.

The J gene is TRBJ1-1, the V gene TRBV5-5; 9 nucleotides align to TRBD1. With V trimmed by 3 bases and J by 1 base, 1 base remained unmatched. CDR3 length: 14 residues. Germline CDR1 is SGHKS and CDR2 is YYEKEE (reference sequence). The chain's CDR3 is CASSWGQGNTEAFF. CDR3 nucleotide sequence: TGTGCCAGCAGCTGGGGACAGGGGAACACTGAAGCTTTCTTT.

Here the CDR3 reads CASSNGQFTGELFF. As DNA, the CDR3 is TGTGCCAGCAGCAATGGACAGTTTACCGGGGAGCTGTTTTTT. This chain connects TRBV5-4 to TRBJ2-2; the D gene is possibly TRBD1 (6 bases). V was shortened by 4 bases and J by 5 bases, with 12 bases between the two germline ends. The CDR3 spans 14 residues. CDR1 is SGHNT and CDR2 is YYREEE in the germline V gene (reference sequence).

On this clone itself: The junction departs from the called germline gene at one end, perhaps through a read error. The genes are TRBV5-1 and TRBJ1-6; the match to TRBD1 covers 8 bases. The CDR3 extends over 16 amino acids. Germline CDR1 reads SGHRS; CDR2 reads YFSETQ. This chain's CDR3 is CASSLNPRTGISPLPF. In DNA form, the CDR3 reads TGCGCCAGCAGCTTAAATCCTCGGACAGGGATTTCACCCCTCCCCTTT.

The chain carries TRBV29-1 and TRBJ2-7; the match to TRBD1 covers 11 bases. Looked up from germline, CDR1 is SQVTM and CDR2 is ANQGSEA. Trimming took 3 bases from V and 7 from J; bases not matched to a gene: 5. This CDR3 has 13 amino acids. The CDR3 spells CSVEDRGQGEQYF. In DNA, the CDR3 is TGCAGCGTTGAGGACAGGGGGCAAGGGGAGCAGTACTTC.

The V and J genes are TRBV7-2 and TRBJ1-2; unclear D gene. CDR1 and CDR2 (germline): SGHTA, FQGNSA. The CDR3 length is 14 residues. The V end was cut by 5 bases, the J end by 0 bases, with 10 bases between. CDR3 loop: CASSPPGANYGYTF. The DNA for the CDR3 is TGTGCCAGCAGCCCACCCGGGGCTAACTATGGCTACACCTTC.